This paragraph reports one T cell receptor beta chain. This record belongs to a study of blood T cells in healthy people across ages. With a J-beta primer mix and a sample-barcoded 5' primer, a second PCR ran 7 to 11 cycles. Using its own MiXCR run on the 5' RACE reads, TCRdb lists one record per CDR3 protein. Here the sample spans some 930,000 distinct CDR3 sequences, just under 30% being singletons. Each of the donors had roughly 9.3 milliliters of peripheral blood drawn into EDTA-treated Vacutainer tubes. These sequences were also reported in another study, on T cells of mothers and their children.

Material for sequencing was blood. This clonotype originated in a middle-aged woman in good health.

CDR3 loop: CASSSNQGLGTQYF. The CDR3 DNA reads TGTGCCAGCAGCTCCAATCAGGGGCTGGGGACGCAGTATTTT. The chain employs TRBV11-2 and TRBJ2-3; D possibly corresponds to TRBD1 (6 bases). Germline CDR1 reads SGHAT; CDR2 reads FQNNGV. The CDR3 covers 14 residues. Trimming stripped 4 bases from V and 9 bases from J, with 17 bases between.